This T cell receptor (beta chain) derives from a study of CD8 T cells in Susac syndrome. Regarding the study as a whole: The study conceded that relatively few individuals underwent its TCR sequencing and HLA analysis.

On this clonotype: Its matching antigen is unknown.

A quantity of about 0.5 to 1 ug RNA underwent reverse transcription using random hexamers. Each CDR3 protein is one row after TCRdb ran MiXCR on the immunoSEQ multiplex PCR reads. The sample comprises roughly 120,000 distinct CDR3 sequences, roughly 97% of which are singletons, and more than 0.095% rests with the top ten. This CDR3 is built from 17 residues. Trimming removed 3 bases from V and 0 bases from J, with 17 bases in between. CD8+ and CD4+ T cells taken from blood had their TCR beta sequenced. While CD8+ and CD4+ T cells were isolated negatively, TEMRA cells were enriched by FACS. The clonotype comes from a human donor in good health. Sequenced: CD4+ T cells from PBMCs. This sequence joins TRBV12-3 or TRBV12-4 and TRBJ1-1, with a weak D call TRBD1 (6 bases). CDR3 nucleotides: TGTGCCAGCAGTTTTAGCGGGGGCCGTAGCATGAACACTGAAGCTTTCTTT. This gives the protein CASSFSGGRSMNTEAFF.